This TCR beta chain stems from a study of post-analysis software for immune sequencing data. Study findings and constraints: Five or six TRBV segments, TRBV5-6, TRBV5-1 and TRBV20-1 among them, were found more frequent in patients than controls.

Unique molecular identifiers were present in the TCR beta cDNA libraries. MiXCR, applied by TCRdb to the PCR reads, yields one record per CDR3 protein. Seen here are about 770,000 distinct CDR3 sequences, about half observed once, and the top ten hold around 4.7%. CDR1 and CDR2 (germline): DFQATT, SNEGSKA (reference sequence). V lost 7 bases and J lost 1, with 14 bases in between. This CDR3 is built from 14 residues. A remark on this clonotype: The antigen is not known.

The sequenced sample was blood. This chain links TRBV20-1 with TRBJ2-1, with D possibly being TRBD2 (5 bases). This clonotype originated in a girl aged 5 to 17 with multiple sclerosis. The chain's CDR3 is CSVRGSRSYNEQFF. CDR3 DNA: TGCAGTGTCCGAGGGTCCCGGTCCTACAATGAGCAGTTCTTC.